Below, 20 T cell receptor beta chains from the same sample are listed, as sequenced in a study of technical replicates of blood from a few donors listed by TCRdb under 2017. The library relied on the immunoSEQ multiplex PCR assay. TCRdb obtained this table from immuneACCESS and retained in-frame rearrangements with V and J assigned. These tables miss some clones; where compared with another copy, unresolved V genes account for less than half of the shortfall, and the remainder is unexplained. The sample includes nearly 80,000 clones, with 85% to 95% observed a single time. 0.37% of the sample comes from the top ten. The sequenced material came from T cells isolated from PBMCs. Every receptor here comes from a human donor in good health.

The genes are TRBV7-9 and TRBJ2-7, with 7 nucleotides matching TRBD1. Germline-derived CDR1 and CDR2 are SEHNR and FQNEAQ (reference sequence). V lost 3 bases, J lost 3 bases, and 5 bases stayed unmatched. This CDR3 has 14 residues. CDR3 in DNA: TGTGCCAGCAGCTTTGAGGGGGCGCGCTACGAGCAGTACTTC. This translates into CASSFEGARYEQYF.

This clone is a singleton in its sample. This rearrangement joins TRBV6-4 to TRBJ2-1; a possible D gene is TRBD2 (5 bases). Germline CDR1 is MRHNA and CDR2 is SNTAGT. V was clipped by 0 bases and J by 8 bases, with 29 bases between them. CDR3 length: 20 residues. CDR3 residues: CASSDSEFRFGGTRCDEQFF. The DNA for the CDR3 is TGTGCCAGCAGTGACTCGGAGTTTAGATTCGGAGGTACAAGGTGCGATGAGCAGTTCTTC.

The chain uses TRBV20-1 and TRBJ1-2; possible D gene TRBD1, 6 bases. The CDR3 covers 11 residues. V lost 3 bases to trimming and J lost 8 bases, with 10 bases between them. The germline CDR1 and CDR2 sequences are DFQATT and SNEGSKA (reference sequence). CDR3 loop: CSASPGVGYTF. As DNA, the CDR3 is TGCAGTGCTAGCCCAGGGGTCGGCTACACCTTC.

V and J are TRBV5-4 and TRBJ2-7; 8 positions agree with TRBD1. Germline values: CDR1 SGHNT, CDR2 YYREEE (reference sequence). The CDR3 covers 14 residues. V was clipped by 7 bases and J by 0 bases; unmatched bases: 6. CDR3 in amino acids: CASLKTGDSYEQYF. The CDR3 DNA follows: TGTGCCAGCCTCAAGACAGGGGACTCCTACGAGCAGTACTTC.

V is TRBV19 and J is TRBJ2-7; the match to TRBD2 covers 7 bases. Trimming cost V 3 bases and J 1 base; bases outside gene matches: 6. The length of the CDR3 is 15 residues. Per germline, CDR1 LNHDA and CDR2 SQIVND (reference sequence). CDR3: CASSIIAGASYEQYF. The CDR3 bases are TGTGCCAGTAGTATTATAGCGGGCGCATCCTACGAGCAGTACTTC.

This chain links TRBV9 with TRBJ2-3, with TRBD2 as a possible D gene (6 bases). Germline V gene sequence: CDR1 SGDLS, CDR2 YYNGEE. This CDR3 is built from 15 residues. Between the trimmed V and J ends, which lost 0 bases and 3 bases, there was a span of 11 bases. The CDR3: CASSVAGGWTDTQYF. The CDR3 coding sequence is TGTGCCAGCAGCGTAGCTGGAGGGTGGACAGATACGCAGTATTTT.

The chain couples TRBV4-2 to TRBJ1-1; D call uncertain. The CDR3 extends over 15 amino acids. V gave up 3 bases and J gave up 5 bases, with 16 bases separating them. CDR1 is LGHNA and CDR2 is YNFKEQ in the germline V gene. The CDR3 loop reads CASSHVGVVRTEAFF. CDR3 nucleotide sequence: TGTGCCAGCAGCCATGTCGGGGTAGTAAGAACTGAAGCTTTCTTT.

This clone was seen just once. CDR3 bases: TGTGCCAGCAGCCAGGCTAGCGGGAGGGCACTAACTTTAGCCTACAATGAGCAGTTCTTC. It is translated as CASSQASGRALTLAYNEQFF. V usage is TRBV4-2 and J usage is TRBJ2-1, with 12 bases matching TRBD2. Germline V gene data show CDR1 as LGHNA and CDR2 as YNFKEQ. V gave up 3 bases and J gave up 2 bases; unmatched junction bases: 14. There are 20 residues in the CDR3.

This sequence joins TRBV7-8 and TRBJ2-1; TRBD2 matches at 14 bases. Germline lookup yields CDR1 SGHVS and CDR2 FQNEAQ. This CDR3 has 19 amino acids. V lost 4 bases, J lost 4 bases, and 12 bases stayed unmatched. The CDR3 coding sequence is TGTGCCAGCAGCTCCGACCCGGGACTAGCGGGAGCCGGGTACAATGAGCAGTTCTTC. This translates into CASSSDPGLAGAGYNEQFF.

The genes are TRBV30 and TRBJ2-7, with 7 nucleotides matching TRBD1. Germline CDR1 GTSNPN, CDR2 SVGIG (reference sequence). This CDR3 has 12 amino acids. After removal of 6 bases from V and 5 bases from J, the junction contained 7 bases not matched to a gene. CDR3: CACKTGLNEQYF. The CDR3 nucleotides are TGTGCCTGCAAGACAGGGTTGAACGAGCAGTACTTC. The whole variable domain, filled in from reference TRBV30 and TRBJ2-7, reads SQTIHQWPATLVQPVGSPLSLECTVEGTSNPNLYWYRQAAGRGLQLLFYSVGIGQISSEVPQNLSASRPQDRQFILSSKKLLLSDSGFYLCACKTGLNEQYFGPGTRLTVT.

V and J are TRBV5-4 and TRBJ1-2; 7 bases agree with TRBD1. The ends lost 4 bases at V and 0 bases at J; junction bases unmatched: 9. Germline V gene data show CDR1 as SGHNT and CDR2 as YYREEE (reference sequence). This CDR3 spans 16 amino acids. As DNA, the CDR3 is TGTGCCAGCAGCCAGGGACAGCAAATAACTAACTATGGCTACACCTTC. Translation: CASSQGQQITNYGYTF.

The chain joins TRBV4-1 to TRBJ2-7; TRBD2 matches 9 bases. The CDR3 consists of 15 residues. Germline values: CDR1 MGHRA, CDR2 YSYEKL. V dropped 3 bases and J dropped 2; count of bases not matched to a gene: 5. The CDR3 protein is CASSHGLANTYEQYF. CDR3 nucleotide sequence: TGCGCCAGCAGCCATGGACTAGCGAATACCTACGAGCAGTACTTC.

The chain combines TRBV4-3 with TRBJ2-5; a weak D match, TRBD2 (6 bases). V was trimmed by 0 bases and J by 5 bases, leaving 13 bases between them. The CDR3 loop spans 15 amino acids. Germline CDR1 LGHNA, CDR2 YSLEER. The CDR3 sequence: CASSQDWRDSETQYF. In DNA, the CDR3 is TGCGCCAGCAGCCAAGATTGGCGGGATAGTGAGACCCAGTACTTC.

The V and J genes are TRBV29-1 and TRBJ2-7; 7 nucleotides match TRBD1. CDR1 and CDR2 (germline): SQVTM, ANQGSEA. CDR3 length: 13 residues. J was trimmed by 2 bases and V by 6 bases; bases with no gene match: 7. The CDR3 DNA follows: TGCAGCGTCAGCTCGACAGGGACCTACGAGCAGTACTTC. Encoded protein: CSVSSTGTYEQYF.

The DNA of the CDR3 is TGTGCCAGCACTTCAAGGATGTCTGCGGGCTCCTTCTCTAGCGTCCTGACTTTC. This sequence encodes CASTSRMSAGSFSSVLTF. The V gene is TRBV28, the J gene TRBJ2-6; tentative D call: TRBD2 (5 bases). The CDR3 totals 18 residues. V was shortened by 7 bases and J by 12 bases, with 31 bases between the two germline ends. CDR1 MDHEN and CDR2 SYDVKM come from the germline V gene. Based on the CDR3 plus reference TRBV28 and TRBJ2-6, the full variable domain is DVKVTQSSRYLVKRTGEKVFLECVQDMDHENMFWYRQDPGLGLRLIYFSYDVKMKEKGDIPEGYSVSREKKERFSLILESASTNQTSMYLCASTSRMSAGSFSSVLTFGAGSRLTVL.

The chain has TRBV19 and TRBJ1-1; possibly TRBD1 for D (6 bases). Trimming took off 4 bases at V and 4 bases at J, with 16 bases between the two ends. Germline V gene sequence: CDR1 LNHDA, CDR2 SQIVND (reference sequence). The CDR3 has 15 residues. CDR3 amino acids: CASSRPTGLSTEAFF. For the CDR3, the DNA is TGTGCCAGTAGTAGACCGACAGGACTTTCCACTGAAGCTTTCTTT.

V gene TRBV6-5 combines with J gene TRBJ2-3; 10 positions agree with TRBD2. This CDR3 region has 16 residues. Germline-derived CDR1 and CDR2 are MNHEY and SVGAGI. Trimming removed 0 bases from V and 6 bases from J; junction bases left unmatched: 6. This CDR3 is CASSYSPSGRWDTQYF. The CDR3 nucleotides read TGTGCCAGCAGTTACTCGCCTAGCGGGAGATGGGATACGCAGTATTTT.

The chain is built from TRBV6-6 and TRBJ2-1; D might be TRBD1 (5 bases). CDR1 and CDR2 (germline): MNHNY, SVGAGI (reference sequence). Deletions cut 6 bases from V and 2 bases from J, with 11 bases between. The CDR3 extends over 14 amino acids. The CDR3 protein is CASRDGQTYNEQFF. CDR3 DNA sequence: TGTGCCAGCAGGGACGGACAAACCTACAATGAGCAGTTCTTC.

The chain couples TRBV11-3 to TRBJ1-1; 8 bases map to TRBD1. The CDR3 extends over 14 amino acids. Germline trimming cut 2 bases from V and 5 bases from J; bases unmatched to any gene: 4. Germline loops: CDR1 SGHNT, CDR2 YENEEA. The chain's CDR3 is CASSLRQGRTEAFF. The CDR3 DNA reads as TGTGCCAGCAGCTTAAGACAGGGGAGGACTGAAGCTTTCTTT.

V gene TRBV10-3 combines with J gene TRBJ2-3; TRBD2 agrees at 11 bases. CDR1 and CDR2 (germline): ENHRY, SYGVKD. J was trimmed by 9 bases and V by 6 bases; bases with no gene match: 8. The CDR3 extends over 14 amino acids. For the CDR3, the DNA is TGTGCCATCAGGGAAACTAGCGGGAGTCGCACGCAGTATTTT. Its translation: CAIRETSGSRTQYF.